This T cell receptor (beta chain) was identified in a study of cytomegalovirus exposure and HLA in healthy donors. 13 Jbeta primers and 60 Vbeta primers were used for the PCR. Using immunoSEQ multiplex PCR, the repertoire was profiled, and TCRdb retains in-frame clones only, with some absent. The table shows roughly 240,000 clones, with approximately 84% occurring only once. Comments on this clone: Its antigen remains unknown.

The CDR3 runs to 13 residues. V lost 4 bases and J lost 9; bases outside the gene matches: 6. Germline V CDR1 and CDR2: PRHDT, FYEKMQ (reference sequence). Study-level results: Among TCR sequences, most were rare, though some public TCRs appeared in many donors. Some highly shared sequence variants likely arose as a pipeline artifact. What a later analysis reportedly showed was that an Asian-associated ancestry cluster had fewer N-insertions than the approximately 720-donor mean.

The material sequenced was PBMCs. The sequence came from a girl aged 2-15 years in good health and CMV-seronegative. This sequence joins TRBV13 and TRBJ2-1, with 7 bases that match TRBD2. The CDR3 region is CASSSGWEGEQFF. The CDR3 nucleotides are TGTGCCAGCAGCTCAGGGTGGGAGGGTGAGCAGTTCTTC. Based on the CDR3 plus reference TRBV13 and TRBJ2-1, the full variable domain is AAGVIQSPRHLIKEKRETATLKCYPIPRHDTVYWYQQGPGQDPQFLISFYEKMQSDKGSIPDRFSAQQFSDYHSELNMSSLELGDSALYFCASSSGWEGEQFFGPGTRLTVL.